This T cell receptor (beta chain) was profiled in a study of blood T cell repertoires in COVID-19. The CDR3 has 15 residues. V was cut by 4 bases and J by 6 bases, with 14 bases left in between. Germline CDR1 is SGHRS and CDR2 is YFSETQ. This clone was seen only once. Sequencing used immunoSEQ multiplex PCR; TCRdb keeps in-frame clones, though not all of them. Of approximately 120,000 clones detected, roughly 83% appear once; the ten largest clones hold about 5.4%. The receptor's source is a human donor in a cohort sampled during active COVID-19. This chain uses TRBV5-1 with TRBJ1-6, with D uncertain. The sample comprised peripheral blood. CDR3: CASSQLASSNSPLHF. CDR3 DNA sequence: TGCGCCAGCAGCCAACTCGCGAGTAGTAATTCACCCCTCCACTTT.